This T cell receptor (beta chain) was documented in a study of T-cell memory formation after mild COVID-19. The overall study: Among the donors, TCR clusters were largely specific to each donor. Study outcomes and limitations: Day 15 to 85 contracting clones showed balanced CD4/CD8; day 15 to 37 expanders favored CD4+. Shrinking CD4+ clones were chiefly CM and EM; CD8+ ones were chiefly EMRA.

Each CDR3 protein gets one entry after TCRdb re-called the 5' RACE reads with MiXCR. Of a few hundred thousand distinct CDR3 sequences in the sample, roughly 8% were seen once. This clonotype was seen many times. What it binds is not known. Germline CDR1 is DFQATT and CDR2 is SNEGSKA (reference sequence). This CDR3 region has 14 residues. The V segment lost 5 bases and the J segment 7 bases; nucleotides outside the gene matches: 10. This receptor was identified in a man aged 18 to 30 who had mild COVID-19 (a few samples of this study predate the infection). Cell type and time point are not known. V and J are TRBV20-1 and TRBJ2-5; TRBD2 matches at 10 bases. Sample: PBMCs or a T cell subset sorted from them (not recorded which). CDR3 nucleotide sequence: TGCAGTGCTCCTTGGACTAGCGGAGAGGGGACCCAGTACTTC. Translated: CSAPWTSGEGTQYF.